The clone carrying this TCR beta chain was seen only a few times. Its antigen remains unidentified. RNA was isolated and reverse transcribed to cDNA, the sequencing template. The data were produced by immunoSEQ multiplex PCR, yet TCRdb's version contains in-frame clones alone and is incomplete. The sample yields about 39,000 clones, approximately 65% seen once. The sample belongs to a study of CD8+ T cells in alopecia areata. Background on the study: Tofacitinib exposure lasted 6 to 18 months, followed by 6 months off drug. The share of scalp area affected provided the severity score for treated patients.

Regarding the study as a whole: Sequencing of scalp samples also includes resident alphabeta T cells from normal skin.

Treatment of the sample: oral pan-JAK inhibitor, 5-10 mg twice daily. The CDR3 totals 18 residues. Germline V gives CDR1 GTSNPN, CDR2 SVGIG (reference sequence). Trimming pared 0 bases from V and 5 bases from J, leaving 25 bases between. The genes are TRBV30 and TRBJ2-5; D might be TRBD1 or TRBD2, each matching 6 bases. This TCR was sampled from a human donor with alopecia areata. Here the sequenced sample was CD8+ T cells sorted from blood, taken at week 4, from a patient treated with tofacitinib. The CDR3 spells CAWSVKVLANPQGETQYF. CDR3 bases: TGTGCCTGGAGTGTGAAGGTGCTAGCGAACCCGCAGGGGGAGACCCAGTACTTC.